This T cell receptor (beta chain) stems from a study of shared clonotypes between healthy human individuals. The CDR3 totals 12 residues. Germline V gene lookup returns CDR1 MNHEY and CDR2 SMNVEV (reference sequence). Deletions cut 6 bases from V and 1 base from J, with 7 bases between. Method: immunoSEQ multiplex PCR; TCRdb's copy keeps in-frame clones and lacks some. This sample has millions of clones, with about 95% found just once. A note on this clone: Distinct nucleotide sequences in the sample also encode this CDR3.

Naive CD8 cells comprised CD45RO-negative, CCR7-positively selected cells, excluding terminally differentiated effector memory CD45RA+ cells. The sample comprised naive CD8+ T cells sorted from blood. The V gene is TRBV27, the J gene TRBJ2-7; D possibly corresponds to TRBD1 (5 bases). This sequence was found in a man younger than 35 in good health. CDR3 amino acids: CASSPGSYEQYF. The CDR3 bases are TGTGCCAGCAGCCCAGGGTCCTACGAGCAGTACTTC.